Each of the 11 T cell receptor beta chains below was sequenced from the same sample in a study of cytomegalovirus exposure and HLA in healthy donors (dated by TCRdb to the late 2010s). The method was the immunoSEQ multiplex PCR assay. A mixture of 60 forward primers for TCR Vbeta segments and 13 reverse primers for TCR Jbeta segments was used in the multiplex PCR. This is the immuneACCESS table as TCRdb keeps it, with only in-frame sequences that have V and J called. A part of the clones is gone; compared with another copy, unresolved V genes explain less than half, and the rest is unexplained. This sample comprises just under 80,000 clones, 75% to 80% of them detected only once. Of the sample, 4% to 5% is held by the ten largest clones. Sample: PBMCs. These receptors were collected from a middle-aged man in good health and CMV-seronegative.

This clone was detected only once. The genes are TRBV5-4 and TRBJ2-3; D is unclear. V was pared by 4 bases and J by 5 bases, with 11 bases between. Germline V gene sequence: CDR1 SGHNT, CDR2 YYREEE (reference sequence). This CDR3 contains 13 residues. The DNA for the CDR3 is TGTGCCAGCAGCCCTATCCTAGGAGATACGCAGTATTTT. Translating it yields CASSPILGDTQYF.

The gene calls are TRBV11-2 and TRBJ2-7, with TRBD1 as a possible D gene (6 bases). V lost 5 bases and J lost 2, with 10 bases in between. The CDR3 is 13 amino acids. Germline values: CDR1 SGHAT, CDR2 FQNNGV. The DNA of the CDR3 is TGTGCCAGCAGCGATACAGGGACCTACGAGCAGTACTTC. Its protein is CASSDTGTYEQYF.

This clone is a singleton in its sample. The chain recombines TRBV5-1 with TRBJ2-1; 7 positions agree with TRBD1. The CDR3 runs 20 residues. V lost 1 base to trimming and J lost 0 bases; unmatched junction nucleotides: 16. Germline CDR1 and CDR2: SGHRS and YFSETQ. The CDR3 loop reads CASSLLVGTEARSSYNEQFF. The CDR3 coding sequence is TGCGCCAGCAGCTTGCTTGTTGGGACAGAGGCCAGGAGCTCCTACAATGAGCAGTTCTTC.

The rearrangement links TRBV7-9 to TRBJ2-7; a possible D gene is TRBD1 (6 bases). This CDR3 spans 16 amino acids. The germline CDR1 and CDR2 sequences are SEHNR and FQNEAQ (reference sequence). Trimming took 4 bases from V and 5 from J, leaving 21 bases between them. The CDR3 protein is CASSSRAGTKVDEQYF. The CDR3 DNA reads TGTGCCAGCAGCTCACGGGCCGGGACAAAGGTAGACGAGCAGTACTTC. Together with reference TRBV7-9 and TRBJ2-7, the CDR3 gives the full variable domain: DTGVSQNPRHKITKRGQNVTFRCDPISEHNRLYWYRQTLGQGPEFLTYFQNEAQLEKSRLLSDRFSAERPKGSFSTLEIQRTEQGDSAMYLCASSSRAGTKVDEQYFGPGTRLTVT.

This rearrangement joins TRBV19 to TRBJ1-5; tentative D call: TRBD1 (5 bases). The CDR3 contains 14 residues. The V gene lost 3 bases and the J gene lost 1 base, with 7 bases spanning the gap. Germline V gene data show CDR1 as LNHDA and CDR2 as SQIVND (reference sequence). CDR3 sequence: CASSMKGSNQPQHF. In DNA form, the CDR3 reads TGTGCCAGTAGTATGAAGGGGAGCAATCAGCCCCAGCATTTT.

V and J are TRBV27 and TRBJ1-2; maybe TRBD1 (6 bases). Germline V gene data show CDR1 as MNHEY and CDR2 as SMNVEV (reference sequence). Trimming shortened V by 2 bases and J by 1 base, and 14 bases separated the two germline ends. CDR3 size: 16 residues. The CDR3 loop is CASSLGGAQDNYGYTF. The CDR3 nucleotides are TGTGCCAGCAGTTTAGGGGGGGCACAAGATAACTATGGCTACACCTTC.

The CDR3 sequence: CASSPRESSEQFF. CDR3 bases: TGTGCCAGCAGCCCCCGTGAGTCTAGTGAGCAGTTCTTC. The rearrangement uses TRBV7-3 and TRBJ2-1; no firm D call. Germline CDR1 is SGHTA and CDR2 is FQGTGA. V lost 5 bases to trimming and J lost 9 bases, with 14 bases between them. The CDR3 consists of 13 residues.

The genes are TRBV28 and TRBJ2-2; D is possibly TRBD1 (5 bases). Trimming removed 7 bases from V and 6 bases from J, with 6 bases in between. This CDR3 spans 11 amino acids. Germline V gene data show CDR1 as MDHEN and CDR2 as SYDVKM. As DNA, the CDR3 is TGTGCCAGCAAGGGGTCCGGGGAGCTGTTTTTT. Translated: CASKGSGELFF.

The rearrangement joins TRBV29-1 to TRBJ2-7; possible D gene TRBD2, 6 bases. CDR1 is SQVTM and CDR2 is ANQGSEA in the germline V gene. V lost 6 bases and J lost 0, with 15 bases in between. The CDR3 runs 14 residues. The chain's CDR3 is CSVLNRDSSYEQYF. Here the CDR3 DNA reads TGCAGCGTCCTCAACCGGGACTCCTCCTACGAGCAGTACTTC.

The chain has TRBV28 and TRBJ2-7; maybe TRBD1 (7 bases). This CDR3 is built from 15 residues. Trimming left V 5 bases short and J 5 bases short, with 19 bases between. Germline loops: CDR1 MDHEN, CDR2 SYDVKM. CDR3 residues: CASSRIQGGFNEQYF. Here the CDR3 DNA reads TGTGCCAGCAGTCGAATTCAGGGGGGCTTTAACGAGCAGTACTTC.

This clone turned up a few times. The genes are TRBV7-9 and TRBJ1-5; weak D call: TRBD1 (6 bases). CDR3 size: 14 residues. Germline V gene lookup returns CDR1 SEHNR and CDR2 FQNEAQ (reference sequence). V lost 4 bases, J lost 9 bases, and 16 bases lay in between. CDR3 residues: CASSSTQGWMPQHF. CDR3 in DNA: TGTGCCAGCAGCTCAACACAGGGTTGGATGCCCCAGCATTTT.